This T cell receptor (beta chain) was identified in a study of T cell responses to AZD1222 COVID-19 vaccine. General observations from the study: There were repertoire samples only from the period after the peak T cell response.

From germline, CDR1 is SGHVT and CDR2 SQSDAQ. The CDR3 extends over 14 amino acids. V lost 5 bases, J lost 4 bases, and 4 bases stayed unmatched. About this clone itself: Its target is not known.

The method was immunoSEQ multiplex PCR; TCRdb's version includes in-frame clones alone and lacks a portion of them. The sample has 110,000 to 150,000 clones; around 87% are singletons. The sample consisted of peripheral blood, taken on day 0 of AZD1222 vaccination. The chain recombines TRBV7-4 with TRBJ2-1; 8 bases fit TRBD1. This clonotype was obtained from an adult in good health. The CDR3 DNA reads as TGTGCCAGCAGCCCTGGACAGGGATACAATGAGCAGTTCTTC. Protein product: CASSPGQGYNEQFF.